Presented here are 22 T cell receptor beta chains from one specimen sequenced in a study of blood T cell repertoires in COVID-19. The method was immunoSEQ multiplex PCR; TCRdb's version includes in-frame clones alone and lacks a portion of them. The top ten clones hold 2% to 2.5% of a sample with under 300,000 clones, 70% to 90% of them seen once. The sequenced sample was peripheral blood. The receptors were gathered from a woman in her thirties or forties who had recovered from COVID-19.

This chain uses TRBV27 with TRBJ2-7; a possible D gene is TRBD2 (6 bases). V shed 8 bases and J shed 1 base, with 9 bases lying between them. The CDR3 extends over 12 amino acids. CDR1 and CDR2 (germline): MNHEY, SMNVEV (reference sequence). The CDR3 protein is CASARGSYEQYF. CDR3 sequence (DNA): TGTGCCAGCGCTCGGGGGTCCTACGAGCAGTACTTC.

CDR3 residues: CASSRDRNEKLFF. CDR3 DNA: TGCGCCAGCAGCCGGGACAGGAATGAAAAACTGTTTTTT. The rearrangement uses TRBV5-1 and TRBJ1-4, with 8 nucleotides matching TRBD1. The CDR3 loop spans 13 amino acids. Trimming took 4 bases from V and 5 from J; bases not matched to a gene: 1. Germline CDR1 SGHRS, CDR2 YFSETQ.

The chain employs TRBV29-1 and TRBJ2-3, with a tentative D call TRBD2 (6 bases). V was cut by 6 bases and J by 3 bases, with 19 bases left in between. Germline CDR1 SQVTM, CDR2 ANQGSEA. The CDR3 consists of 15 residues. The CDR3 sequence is CSVGEDRPWTDTQYF. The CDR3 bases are TGCAGCGTCGGGGAGGACCGACCTTGGACAGATACGCAGTATTTT.

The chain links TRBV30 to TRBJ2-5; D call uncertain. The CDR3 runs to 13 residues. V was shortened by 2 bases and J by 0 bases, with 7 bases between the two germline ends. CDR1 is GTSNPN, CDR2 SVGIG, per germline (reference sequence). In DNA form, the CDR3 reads TGTGCCTGGAGTTTGTCCGACCAAGAGACCCAGTACTTC. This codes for CAWSLSDQETQYF. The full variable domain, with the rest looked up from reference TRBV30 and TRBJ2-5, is SQTIHQWPATLVQPVGSPLSLECTVEGTSNPNLYWYRQAAGRGLQLLFYSVGIGQISSEVPQNLSASRPQDRQFILSSKKLLLSDSGFYLCAWSLSDQETQYFGPGTRLLVL.

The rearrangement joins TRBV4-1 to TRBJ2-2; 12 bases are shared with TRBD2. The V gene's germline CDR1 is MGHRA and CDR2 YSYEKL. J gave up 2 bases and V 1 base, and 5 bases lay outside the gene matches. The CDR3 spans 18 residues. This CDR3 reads CASSQATSGGRNTGELFF. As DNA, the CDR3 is TGCGCCAGCAGCCAAGCTACTAGCGGGGGGAGAAACACCGGGGAGCTGTTTTTT.

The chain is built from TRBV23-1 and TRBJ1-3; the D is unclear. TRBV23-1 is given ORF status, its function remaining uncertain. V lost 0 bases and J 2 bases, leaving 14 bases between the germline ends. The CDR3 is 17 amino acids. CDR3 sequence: CASSQSPGRSPGNTIYF. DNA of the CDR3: TGCGCCAGCAGTCAATCACCAGGTCGCTCCCCTGGAAACACCATATATTTT.

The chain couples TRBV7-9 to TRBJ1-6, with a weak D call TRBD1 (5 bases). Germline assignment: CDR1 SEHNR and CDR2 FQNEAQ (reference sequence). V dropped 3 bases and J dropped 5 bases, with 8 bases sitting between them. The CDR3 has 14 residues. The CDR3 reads CASSFDSNNSPLHF. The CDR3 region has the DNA TGTGCCAGCAGCTTTGACAGTAATAATTCACCCCTCCACTTT.

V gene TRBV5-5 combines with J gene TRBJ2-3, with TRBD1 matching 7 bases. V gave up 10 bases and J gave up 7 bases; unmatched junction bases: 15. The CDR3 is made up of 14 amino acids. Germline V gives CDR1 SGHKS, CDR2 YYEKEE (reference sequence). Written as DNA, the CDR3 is TGTGCCGCCGAGGACAGGTCGCGTGGAAATACGCAGTATTTT. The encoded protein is CAAEDRSRGNTQYF.

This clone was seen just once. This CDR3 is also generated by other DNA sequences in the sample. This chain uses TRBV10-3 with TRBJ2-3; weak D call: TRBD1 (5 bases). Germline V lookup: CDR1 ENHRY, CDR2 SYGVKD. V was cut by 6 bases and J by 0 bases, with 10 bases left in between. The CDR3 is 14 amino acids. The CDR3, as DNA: TGTGCCATCAGGGCAGGGCCTAGCACAGATACGCAGTATTTT. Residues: CAIRAGPSTDTQYF.

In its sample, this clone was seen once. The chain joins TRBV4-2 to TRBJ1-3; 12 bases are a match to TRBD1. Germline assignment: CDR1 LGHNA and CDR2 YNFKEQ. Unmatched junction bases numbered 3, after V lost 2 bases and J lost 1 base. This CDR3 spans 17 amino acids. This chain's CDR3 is CASSQPGQGASGNTIYF. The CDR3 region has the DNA TGTGCCAGCAGCCAACCGGGACAGGGGGCATCTGGAAACACCATATATTTT.

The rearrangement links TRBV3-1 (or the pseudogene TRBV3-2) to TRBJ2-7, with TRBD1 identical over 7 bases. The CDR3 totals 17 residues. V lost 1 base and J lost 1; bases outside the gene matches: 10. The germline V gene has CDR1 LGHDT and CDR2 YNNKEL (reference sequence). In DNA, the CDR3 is TGTGCCAGCAGCCAAGCGATCATACAGGGGCGATCCTACGAGCAGTACTTC. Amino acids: CASSQAIIQGRSYEQYF.

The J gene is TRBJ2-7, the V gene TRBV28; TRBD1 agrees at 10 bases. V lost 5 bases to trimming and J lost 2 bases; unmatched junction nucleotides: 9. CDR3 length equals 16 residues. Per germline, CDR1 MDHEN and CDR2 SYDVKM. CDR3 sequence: CASSPGGTGAAYEQYF. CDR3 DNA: TGTGCCAGCAGTCCTGGGGGGACAGGGGCCGCCTACGAGCAGTACTTC.

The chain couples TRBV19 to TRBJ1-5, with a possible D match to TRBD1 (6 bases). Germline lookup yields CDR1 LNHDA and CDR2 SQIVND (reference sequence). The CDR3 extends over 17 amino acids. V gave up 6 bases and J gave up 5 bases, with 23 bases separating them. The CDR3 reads CASSPNRRGGRDQPQHF. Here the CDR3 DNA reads TGTGCCAGTAGCCCAAATCGGAGGGGGGGAAGAGATCAGCCCCAGCATTTT.

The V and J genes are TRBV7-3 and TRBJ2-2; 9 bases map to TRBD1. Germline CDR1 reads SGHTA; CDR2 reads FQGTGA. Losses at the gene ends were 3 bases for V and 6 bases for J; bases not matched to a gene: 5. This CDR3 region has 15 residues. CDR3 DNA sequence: TGTGCCAGCAGCTTTACAGGGGGCTATGCCGGGGAGCTGTTTTTT. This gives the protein CASSFTGGYAGELFF.

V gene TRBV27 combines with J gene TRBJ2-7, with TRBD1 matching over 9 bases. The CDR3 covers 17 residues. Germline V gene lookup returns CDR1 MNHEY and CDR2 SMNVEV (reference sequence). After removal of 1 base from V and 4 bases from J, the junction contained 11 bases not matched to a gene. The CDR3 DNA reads TGTGCCAGCAGTTTATTCGATGAACAGGGGGCGACATACGAGCAGTACTTC. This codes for CASSLFDEQGATYEQYF.

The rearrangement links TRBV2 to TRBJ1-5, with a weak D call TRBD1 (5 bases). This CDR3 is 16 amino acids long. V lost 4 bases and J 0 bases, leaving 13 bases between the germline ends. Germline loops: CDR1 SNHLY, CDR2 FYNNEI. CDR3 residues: CASSGRESYSNQPQHF. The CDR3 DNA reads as TGTGCCAGCAGTGGCAGGGAATCCTATAGCAATCAGCCCCAGCATTTT.

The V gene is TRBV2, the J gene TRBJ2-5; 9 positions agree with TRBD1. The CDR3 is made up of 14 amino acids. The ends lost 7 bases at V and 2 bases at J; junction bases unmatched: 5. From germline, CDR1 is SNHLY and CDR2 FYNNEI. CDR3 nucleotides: TGTGCCAGCACTAGAGACAGGGGGCAAGAGACCCAGTACTTC. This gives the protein CASTRDRGQETQYF.

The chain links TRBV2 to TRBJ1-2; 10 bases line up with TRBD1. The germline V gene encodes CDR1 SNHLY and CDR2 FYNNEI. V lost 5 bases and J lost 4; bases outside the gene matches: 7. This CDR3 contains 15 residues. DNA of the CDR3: TGTGCCAGCAGTCTCGACAGGGGGCGCACCTATGGCTACACCTTC. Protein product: CASSLDRGRTYGYTF.

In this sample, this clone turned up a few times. The CDR3 spells CASSFLAEQLTDTQYF. The CDR3 DNA reads as TGTGCCAGCAGCTTTCTAGCGGAGCAACTCACAGATACGCAGTATTTT. This chain links TRBV5-6 with TRBJ2-3; 7 bases match TRBD2. Germline V gene sequence: CDR1 SGHDT, CDR2 YYEEEE. With 2 bases clipped from V and 2 bases from J, the junction kept 8 bases outside the gene matches. The CDR3 is 16 amino acids.

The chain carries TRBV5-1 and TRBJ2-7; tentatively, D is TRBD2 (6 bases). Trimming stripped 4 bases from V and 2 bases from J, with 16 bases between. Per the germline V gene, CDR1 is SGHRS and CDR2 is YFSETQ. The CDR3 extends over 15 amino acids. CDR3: CASSSNVGTPYEQYF. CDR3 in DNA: TGCGCCAGCAGCAGTAACGTCGGGACTCCCTACGAGCAGTACTTC.

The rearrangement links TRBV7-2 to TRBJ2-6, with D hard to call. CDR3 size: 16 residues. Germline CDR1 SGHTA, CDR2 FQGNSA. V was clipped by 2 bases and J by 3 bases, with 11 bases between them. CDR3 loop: CASSLRESVGANVLTF. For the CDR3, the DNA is TGTGCCAGCAGCTTACGCGAGTCCGTTGGGGCCAACGTCCTGACTTTC.

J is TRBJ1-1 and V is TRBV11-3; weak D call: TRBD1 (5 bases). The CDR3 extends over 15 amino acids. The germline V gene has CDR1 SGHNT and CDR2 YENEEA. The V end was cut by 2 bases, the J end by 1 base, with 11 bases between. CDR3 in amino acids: CASSLTQGKNTEAFF. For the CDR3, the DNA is TGTGCCAGCAGCTTAACGCAGGGAAAGAACACTGAAGCTTTCTTT.